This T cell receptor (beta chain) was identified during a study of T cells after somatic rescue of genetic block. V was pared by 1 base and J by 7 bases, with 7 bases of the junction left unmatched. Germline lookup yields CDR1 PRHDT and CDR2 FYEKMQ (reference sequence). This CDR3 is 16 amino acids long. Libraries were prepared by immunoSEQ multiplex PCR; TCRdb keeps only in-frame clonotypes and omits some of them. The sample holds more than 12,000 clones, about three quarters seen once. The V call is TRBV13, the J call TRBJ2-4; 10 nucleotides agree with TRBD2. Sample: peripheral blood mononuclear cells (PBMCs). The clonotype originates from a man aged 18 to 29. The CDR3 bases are TGTGCCAGCAGCTTAGTGGCTAGCGGGAGTTGGAACATTCAGTACTTC. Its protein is CASSLVASGSWNIQYF.